This T cell receptor beta chain was found in a study of shared T cell receptors in the human thymus. CDR1 is SGHDN and CDR2 is FVKESK in the germline V gene. Trimming pared 5 bases from V and 2 bases from J, leaving 13 bases between. The length of the CDR3 is 15 residues. Here immunoSEQ multiplex PCR was the method, and the copy in TCRdb shows in-frame clones only, minus some. The data hold about 380,000 clones, with just under 95% observed a single time. The receptor comes from a human donor. Sequences were obtained from thymocytes. This sequence joins TRBV14 and TRBJ2-1; D might be TRBD2 (6 bases). Here the CDR3 DNA reads TGTGCCAGCAGCGAGGGACTCCTTCCCTACAATGAGCAGTTCTTC. This encodes CASSEGLLPYNEQFF.